These 21 T cell receptor beta chains originate from one sample sequenced in a study of regulatory T cells in long-lasting Graves disease. Specified time point: persistent/refractory GD, antithyroid drugs over 5 years with positive TRAb. From RNA extracted from PBMCs, the TCR library was made. Library construction for TCR beta used iRepertoire HTBI primers and Arm-PCR of CDR3 regions. Using its own MiXCR run on the multiplex PCR reads, TCRdb lists one record per CDR3 protein. The repertoire holds more than 650,000 distinct CDR3 sequences, with approximately 29% as singletons. The source material was peripheral blood mononuclear cells (PBMCs), sampled when the disease was refractory, from a patient treated with antithyroid drugs. Source of these receptors: a female donor with Graves disease.

This clonotype came up a few times. This chain uses TRBV30 with TRBJ1-5; 8 bases fit TRBD1. CDR3 length: 13 residues. Germline values: CDR1 GTSNPN, CDR2 SVGIG (reference sequence). With 7 bases clipped from V and 5 bases from J, the junction kept 7 bases outside the gene matches. CDR3 protein: CAFKGQGHQPQHF. CDR3 DNA sequence: TGTGCCTTCAAAGGACAGGGCCATCAGCCCCAGCATTTT.

The V and J genes are TRBV20-1 and TRBJ1-1; D is unresolved. The V end was cut by 0 bases, the J end by 0 bases, with 8 bases between. Germline V CDR1 and CDR2: DFQATT, SNEGSKA (reference sequence). This CDR3 region has 14 residues. CDR3 DNA: TGCAGTGCTAGAGAGAGCAGCATGAACACTGAAGCTTTCTTT. The encoded protein is CSARESSMNTEAFF.

This clonotype has only a few counts. The chain combines TRBV11-1 with TRBJ2-7; TRBD2 matches at 8 bases. V lost 0 bases, J lost 6 bases, and 10 bases stayed unmatched. Per the germline V gene, CDR1 is SGHAT and CDR2 is FQDESV (reference sequence). This CDR3 has 16 residues. The DNA for the CDR3 is TGTGCCAGCAGCTTAGCAGGCAAAGCGGGAGCTGCCGAGCAGTACTTC. It specifies CASSLAGKAGAAEQYF.

A word on this clonotype: This could be a read error, since a much larger clone is one nucleotide away. Because the CDR3 is missing its conserved closing phenylalanine or tryptophan, this is likely a read error. V gene TRBV28 combines with J gene TRBJ1-2; D not certain. The V gene lost 2 bases and the J gene lost 4 bases, with 11 bases spanning the gap. The CDR3 runs to 14 residues. Germline CDR1 MDHEN, CDR2 SYDVKM. The CDR3 region has the DNA TGTGCCAGCAGTTTAGGCCAGGACTCCTATGGCTACACCCTC. It translates to CASSLGQDSYGYTL.

This clonotype appeared a few times. The J gene is TRBJ2-2, the V gene TRBV24-1; unclear D gene. Trimming stripped 7 bases from V and 7 bases from J, with 9 bases between. Germline values: CDR1 KGHDR, CDR2 SFDVKD. The CDR3 consists of 12 residues. CDR3 amino acids: CATRAAGGELFF. CDR3 bases: TGTGCCACCAGGGCTGCCGGCGGGGAGCTGTTTTTT.

V and J are TRBV2 and TRBJ2-7, with TRBD2 matching 9 bases. CDR3 length: 17 residues. Germline-derived CDR1 and CDR2 are SNHLY and FYNNEI. Trimming at V came to 8 bases and at J to 0 bases, leaving 14 bases not matched to a gene. CDR3 protein: CASRTGLAGRSSYEQYF. The CDR3 region has the DNA TGTGCCAGCCGAACGGGGCTAGCGGGGCGAAGCTCCTACGAGCAGTACTTC.

The rearrangement links TRBV2 to TRBJ2-5, with 9 bases lining up with TRBD2. This CDR3 comprises 13 residues. Germline V gives CDR1 SNHLY, CDR2 FYNNEI. After removal of 4 bases from V and 9 bases from J, the junction contained 6 bases not matched to a gene. CDR3 region: CASSVLAGEAQYF. Here the CDR3 DNA reads TGTGCCAGCAGTGTACTAGCGGGTGAGGCCCAGTACTTC.

The chain combines TRBV6-5 with TRBJ2-7, with 9 bases fitting TRBD1. CDR3 size: 15 residues. The V gene end was trimmed by 1 base and the J gene end by 6 bases; junction bases not matched to a gene: 7. Germline values: CDR1 MNHEY, CDR2 SVGAGI. The CDR3 loop reads CASSYLAGQGREQYF. Here the CDR3 DNA reads TGTGCCAGCAGTTACTTGGCGGGACAGGGACGCGAGCAGTACTTC.

This clonotype has a handful of counts. The rearrangement links TRBV16 to TRBJ1-1; TRBD1 is a possible D gene (5 bases). Trimming removed 5 bases from V and 4 bases from J, with 17 bases in between. Germline V gene lookup returns CDR1 KGHSY and CDR2 FQNENV. The CDR3 covers 15 residues. CDR3 sequence reads: CASSTLSGVSTEAFF. The CDR3 region has the DNA TGTGCCAGCAGCACCCTGTCGGGGGTTTCCACTGAAGCTTTCTTT.

The chain recombines TRBV7-9 with TRBJ1-2; no clear D. There are 12 residues in the CDR3. V dropped 4 bases and J dropped 5 bases, with 8 bases sitting between them. The germline V gene has CDR1 SEHNR and CDR2 FQNEAQ (reference sequence). Here the CDR3 reads CASSSTEYGYTF. CDR3 bases: TGTGCCAGCAGCTCGACGGAGTATGGCTACACCTTC.

This clonotype was counted at least ten times. V and J are TRBV12-3 or TRBV12-4 and TRBJ1-2; tentatively, D is TRBD1 (5 bases). Trimming shortened V by 5 bases and J by 8 bases, and 15 bases separated the two germline ends. The CDR3 length is 13 residues. DNA of the CDR3: TGTGCCAGCAGTCCCGGGACTCTCGGCGGCTACACCTTC. Protein sequence: CASSPGTLGGYTF.

This chain uses TRBV4-1 with TRBJ1-2; D unclear. Per the germline V gene, CDR1 is MGHRA and CDR2 is YSYEKL. The CDR3 covers 13 residues. Trimming removed 4 bases from V and 5 bases from J, with 11 bases in between. Here the CDR3 reads CASSPPAAYGYTF. DNA for the CDR3: TGCGCCAGCAGCCCGCCCGCGGCATATGGCTACACCTTC.

The chain uses TRBV14 and TRBJ1-1; 8 nucleotides align to TRBD1. The germline V gene has CDR1 SGHDN and CDR2 FVKESK. The CDR3 runs to 16 residues. The V segment lost 4 bases and the J segment 1 base; nucleotides outside the gene matches: 8. The CDR3, as DNA: TGTGCCAGCAGCCTTAACCGGGACAGGAAGAACACTGAAGCTTTCTTT. Translated, it gives CASSLNRDRKNTEAFF.

The chain links TRBV11-2 to TRBJ1-2; 7 bases are shared with TRBD1. Germline assignment: CDR1 SGHAT and CDR2 FQNNGV. The junction had 13 bases not matched to a gene; V was cut back by 5 bases and J by 7 bases. The CDR3 loop spans 15 amino acids. CDR3 sequence reads: CASSPEGAGRGGYTF. In DNA form, the CDR3 reads TGTGCCAGCAGCCCCGAGGGGGCGGGCCGGGGTGGCTACACCTTC.

This clonotype was counted at least ten times. This chain connects TRBV27 to TRBJ2-7; maybe TRBD2 (7 bases). V was trimmed by 7 bases and J by 4 bases, leaving 14 bases between them. The CDR3 spans 13 residues. Germline CDR1 MNHEY, CDR2 SMNVEV (reference sequence). CDR3 in DNA: TGTGCCAGCAAGGGAAGCGGGACATACGAGCAGTACTTC. Amino acids: CASKGSGTYEQYF.

The rearrangement uses TRBV4-2 and TRBJ2-7; D perhaps matches TRBD2 (5 bases). CDR1 is LGHNA, CDR2 YNFKEQ, per germline. The CDR3 has 15 amino acids. V lost 6 bases to trimming and J lost 3 bases, with 18 bases between them. CDR3 amino acids: CASRTREGSFYEQYF. In DNA form, the CDR3 reads TGTGCCAGCAGGACACGAGAGGGAAGCTTCTACGAGCAGTACTTC.

This sequence joins TRBV2 and TRBJ1-1; D gene unclear. The CDR3 has 17 residues. Germline V CDR1 and CDR2: SNHLY, FYNNEI. The V and J ends lost 5 bases and 5 bases respectively, with 24 bases between them. This CDR3 reads CASSSQLGSGLRTEAFF. For the CDR3, the DNA is TGTGCCAGCAGTTCCCAGCTAGGCTCGGGGTTGCGAACTGAAGCTTTCTTT.

The V gene is TRBV20-1, the J gene TRBJ2-7, with D tentatively TRBD1 (6 bases). Deletions cut 8 bases from V and 3 bases from J, with 14 bases between. Germline lookup yields CDR1 DFQATT and CDR2 SNEGSKA (reference sequence). CDR3 length equals 12 residues. CDR3 in DNA: TGCAGTACTGGACAGAGAGGCTACGAGCAGTACTTC. Its protein is CSTGQRGYEQYF.

This clonotype has just a few counts. An end of the junction does not agree with germline; a read error may underlie this. This chain's CDR3 is CASSVDPGVSPLHF. DNA for the CDR3: TGTGCCAGCAGCGTAGATCCCGGTGTGTCACCCCTCCACTTT. This chain joins TRBV5-1 and TRBJ1-6; unclear D gene. This CDR3 spans 14 amino acids. The germline V gene has CDR1 SGHRS and CDR2 YFSETQ. Looking up the rest from reference TRBV5-1 and TRBJ1-6 gives the full variable domain: KAGVTQTPRYLIKTRGQQVTLSCSPISGHRSVSWYQQTPGQGLQFLFEYFSETQRNKGNFPGRFSGRQFSNSRSEMNVSTLELGDSALYLCASSVDPGVSPLHFGNGTRLTVT.

This chain links TRBV5-1 with TRBJ1-1, with TRBD1 as a possible D gene (5 bases). CDR1 is SGHRS, CDR2 YFSETQ, per germline. With 5 bases removed from V and 0 bases from J, the gap between germline ends came to 17 bases. The CDR3 has 16 amino acids. Here the CDR3 reads CASRYDTGLMNTEAFF. CDR3 in DNA: TGCGCCAGCAGGTACGACACGGGGCTAATGAACACTGAAGCTTTCTTT.

CDR3 DNA: TGTGCCAGCAGCCAAGAAACCGGGATAGTCTATGGCTACACCTTC. It specifies CASSQETGIVYGYTF. This chain uses TRBV14 with TRBJ1-2; no reliable D call. This CDR3 has 15 amino acids. Germline V gives CDR1 SGHDN, CDR2 FVKESK. Trimming shortened V by 0 bases and J by 4 bases, and 12 bases separated the two germline ends.